This TCR beta chain was sequenced for a study of blood T cell repertoires in COVID-19. Overall study context: COVID-19 samples from acute and convalescent phases originated in the United States, Italy and Spain.

This CDR3 contains 15 residues. Between the trimmed V and J ends, which lost 2 bases and 3 bases, there was a span of 13 bases. Germline CDR1 reads MNHEY; CDR2 reads SVGAGI. How the authors handled the data: From reference gene primer amplification, estimates of nucleated cell counts were derived. Sequencing used immunoSEQ multiplex PCR; TCRdb keeps in-frame clones, though not all of them. For V, J and clone size, that table is used; D and trimming come from the DNA. Of about 120,000 clones listed, around 78% are singletons. The sample comprised peripheral blood. The receptor was derived from a man younger than 45 with acute or convalescent COVID-19. The chain is built from TRBV6-5 and TRBJ1-1; D remains ambiguous. CDR3 amino acids: CASSYHTYGDTEAFF. The CDR3 region has the DNA TGTGCCAGCAGTTACCACACGTATGGTGACACTGAAGCTTTCTTT.